This T cell receptor (beta chain) emerged from a study of blood T cell repertoires in COVID-19. At the level of the study: The United States, Italy and Spain provided the acute and convalescent COVID-19 samples. The analysed material was cDNA or gDNA that came from T cells, B-cell-depleted T cells, or PBMCs.

The germline V gene has CDR1 WSHSY and CDR2 SAAADI. CDR3 length: 12 residues. As handled by the study authors: Amplification of reference gene primers provided the estimated nucleated cell counts. TCRdb keeps only in-frame clones here, not all; method: immunoSEQ multiplex PCR. V and J calls and clone size are given by that table; D and trimming were obtained from the DNA. The table shows 150,000 to 200,000 clones, with about 80% occurring only once. Comment on this clone: An end of the junction differs from the germline gene, which may be a read error.

The clonotype originates from a human donor with acute or convalescent COVID-19. The donor label of this sample is uncertain. Sequencing was carried out using peripheral blood. This rearrangement joins TRBV10-2 to TRBJ2-7, with TRBD2 identical over 8 bases. DNA of the CDR3: TGTCCCCGACCTAGCGGGTACTACGAGCAGTACTTC. Protein product: CPRPSGYYEQYF.